The 29 T cell receptor beta chains reported below all come from one sample, sequenced in a study of radiation and T cells in renal cell carcinoma. Clones were sequenced by immunoSEQ multiplex PCR, and TCRdb holds only the in-frame ones, with some missing. This table holds around 130,000 clones, 81% found once. The time point here: blood 2 weeks post-SBRT. The treatment is: 15 Gy SBRT to primary tumor, nephrectomy 4 weeks later. Sample: blood, taken from a patient whose treatment included radiotherapy and nephrectomy. Receptors originate from a woman aged 60-70 years with renal cell carcinoma.

The V call is TRBV14, the J call TRBJ2-7, with 10 bases fitting TRBD1. The junction had 3 bases not matched to a gene; V was cut back by 5 bases and J by 5 bases. Germline loops: CDR1 SGHDN, CDR2 FVKESK. The CDR3 consists of 13 residues. The CDR3 region is CASSTDRGDEQYF. In nucleotides, the CDR3 is TGTGCCAGCAGCACGGACAGGGGGGACGAGCAGTACTTC.

The CDR3 region has the DNA TGTGCCAGAAGCCCGGGGGACGGTCATCAGCCCCAGCATTTT. Its protein is CARSPGDGHQPQHF. The J gene is TRBJ1-5, the V gene TRBV5-3; perhaps TRBD1 as D (5 bases). TRBV5-3 is an ORF; its function is uncertain. The CDR3 is 14 residues long. Between the trimmed V and J ends, which lost 4 bases and 5 bases, there was a span of 13 bases.

The rearrangement uses TRBV4-1 and TRBJ1-6, with 9 bases fitting TRBD1. This CDR3 has 16 amino acids. With 4 bases clipped from V and 5 bases from J, the junction kept 6 bases outside the gene matches. CDR1 MGHRA and CDR2 YSYEKL come from the germline V gene. DNA for the CDR3: TGCGCCAGCAGCCCTACAGGGGGCTGGGATAATTCACCCCTCCACTTT. Translation gives CASSPTGGWDNSPLHF.

The chain is built from TRBV29-1 and TRBJ1-3; TRBD1 aligns across 7 bases. There are 14 residues in the CDR3. Per the germline V gene, CDR1 is SQVTM and CDR2 is ANQGSEA. V dropped 4 bases and J dropped 5; count of bases not matched to a gene: 8. The CDR3: CSVVYEGARNTIYF. The DNA of the CDR3 is TGCAGCGTTGTTTATGAGGGGGCTAGAAACACCATATATTTT.

The chain carries TRBV4-1 and TRBJ2-3; the match to TRBD1 covers 11 bases. J gave up 4 bases and V 3 bases, and 6 bases lay outside the gene matches. The CDR3 is 16 residues long. CDR1 and CDR2 (germline): MGHRA, YSYEKL. Here the CDR3 reads CASSHPGQGVSDTQYF. CDR3 nucleotides: TGCGCCAGCAGCCACCCGGGACAGGGGGTTTCAGATACGCAGTATTTT.

The V gene is TRBV5-1, the J gene TRBJ1-2; tentatively, D is TRBD1 (6 bases). V lost 0 bases and J 4 bases, leaving 16 bases between the germline ends. CDR1 is SGHRS, CDR2 YFSETQ, per germline. This CDR3 is built from 16 residues. The CDR3 DNA reads as TGCGCCAGCAGCTTGGGAGAGGCAGGGGTTACCTATGGCTACACCTTC. Translated, it gives CASSLGEAGVTYGYTF. Combining the CDR3 with reference TRBV5-1 and TRBJ1-2 gives the whole variable domain KAGVTQTPRYLIKTRGQQVTLSCSPISGHRSVSWYQQTPGQGLQFLFEYFSETQRNKGNFPGRFSGRQFSNSRSEMNVSTLELGDSALYLCASSLGEAGVTYGYTFGSGTRLTVV.

This chain joins TRBV28 and TRBJ2-7; D is perhaps TRBD1 (5 bases). Germline CDR1 reads MDHEN; CDR2 reads SYDVKM. The CDR3 extends over 16 amino acids. Deletions cut 4 bases from V and 2 bases from J, with 18 bases between. The CDR3 protein is CASSSVKSRDTYEQYF. The CDR3 bases are TGTGCCAGCAGTTCAGTTAAGTCCAGGGATACCTACGAGCAGTACTTC.

CDR3 nucleotides: TGTGCCAGCAACAGGGATGGAGGAAACACCATATATTTT. Its translation is CASNRDGGNTIYF. This sequence joins TRBV9 and TRBJ1-3; TRBD1 might be the D (6 bases). CDR1 and CDR2 from the germline V gene are SGDLS and YYNGEE. There are 13 residues in the CDR3. V dropped 6 bases and J dropped 4 bases, with 11 bases sitting between them.

The chain is built from TRBV19 and TRBJ1-1; 8 bases agree with TRBD1. V gave up 8 bases and J gave up 2 bases; unmatched junction bases: 7. This CDR3 is 14 amino acids long. The V gene's germline CDR1 is LNHDA and CDR2 SQIVND (reference sequence). CDR3: CASPPDRGNTEAFF. The CDR3, as DNA: TGTGCCAGTCCCCCCGACAGGGGCAACACTGAAGCTTTCTTT.

The gene calls are TRBV21-1 and TRBJ2-3; the table's D call of TRBD1 was not tested on the DNA. TRBV21-1 is recorded as a pseudogene. This CDR3 has 14 amino acids. CDR3 nucleotide sequence: TGTGCCAGCAACTCCAAGGGGCCATTAGATACGCAGTATTTT. Translating gives CASNSKGPLDTQYF.

V gene TRBV18 combines with J gene TRBJ2-1, with 7 bases lining up with TRBD2. V lost 8 bases to trimming and J lost 3 bases; unmatched junction nucleotides: 4. Germline CDR1 reads KGHSH; CDR2 reads LQKENI. CDR3 length equals 13 residues. The CDR3 loop reads CASGRGVYNEQFF. CDR3 DNA: TGTGCCAGCGGACGGGGGGTCTACAATGAGCAGTTCTTC.

Notes on this clone: The sample has other DNA sequences that encode this CDR3 too. This rearrangement joins TRBV6-6 to TRBJ1-4; D not resolved. The V end lost 0 bases, the J end lost 7 bases, and 3 bases lay between the germline ends. The CDR3 is 12 amino acids. From germline, CDR1 is MNHNY and CDR2 SVGAGI (reference sequence). Written as DNA, the CDR3 is TGTGCCAGCAGTTACTCAAGTGAAAAACTGTTTTTT. Its translation is CASSYSSEKLFF.

The J gene is TRBJ1-2, the V gene TRBV6-6; TRBD1 might be the D (5 bases). Germline V lookup: CDR1 MNHNY, CDR2 SVGAGI (reference sequence). Trimming cost V 5 bases and J 7 bases, with 14 bases left between them. The CDR3 spans 13 residues. The CDR3 is CASSMPGRGGYTF. The CDR3 nucleotides are TGTGCCAGCAGTATGCCCGGGAGGGGTGGCTACACCTTC.

The V and J genes are TRBV4-2 and TRBJ2-7; TRBD2 aligns across 7 bases. This CDR3 has 16 residues. Germline V lookup: CDR1 LGHNA, CDR2 YNFKEQ. J was trimmed by 5 bases and V by 1 base; bases with no gene match: 11. CDR3 DNA: TGTGCCAGCAGCCAAGTCTGGGGGGGGGTCGCGGACGAGCAGTACTTC. It codes for CASSQVWGGVADEQYF.

This chain uses TRBV4-3 with TRBJ2-1; D unresolved. The CDR3 consists of 16 residues. Trimming cost V 3 bases and J 8 bases, with 20 bases left between them. Germline assignment: CDR1 LGHNA and CDR2 YSLEER. The chain's CDR3 is CASSQDPQRTLHEQFF. Written as DNA, the CDR3 is TGCGCCAGCAGCCAGGACCCCCAGCGAACCCTCCATGAGCAGTTCTTC.

With regard to this clone: Germline and junction disagree at one end, which may indicate a read error. The chain employs TRBV7-7 and TRBJ2-1; 12 bases are a match to TRBD2. This CDR3 is 16 amino acids long. Germline V lookup: CDR1 SSHAT, CDR2 FNYEAQ (reference sequence). The CDR3 nucleotides read TGTGCTAGCAGCTCCTTGACTAGCGGGAGCGACAATGAGCAGTTCTTC. Translated: CASSSLTSGSDNEQFF.

V is TRBV5-4 and J is TRBJ1-2; D call uncertain. This CDR3 has 13 residues. V was shortened by 0 bases and J by 4 bases, with 7 bases between the two germline ends. CDR1 is SGHNT and CDR2 is YYREEE in the germline V gene (reference sequence). The DNA of the CDR3 is TGTGCCAGCAGCTTGGATGAGGCCTATGGCTACACCTTC. This gives the protein CASSLDEAYGYTF.

The chain employs TRBV5-4 and TRBJ2-2, with D uncertain. The germline gives CDR1 SGHNT, CDR2 YYREEE (reference sequence). The germline V and J ends were trimmed by 5 bases and 5 bases, with 10 bases remaining between them. The CDR3 runs to 13 residues. CDR3 bases: TGTGCCAGCAGGTTACCCACTACCGGGGAGCTGTTTTTT. Residues: CASRLPTTGELFF. Full variable domain (outside the CDR3, taken from reference TRBV5-4 and TRBJ2-2): ETGVTQSPTHLIKTRGQQVTLRCSSQSGHNTVSWYQQALGQGPQFIFQYYREEENGRGNFPPRFSGLQFPNYSSELNVNALELDDSALYLCASRLPTTGELFFGEGSRLTVL.

The chain combines TRBV12-5 with TRBJ2-2; unclear D gene. The CDR3 contains 12 residues. Germline V gene lookup returns CDR1 LGHNT and CDR2 FRNRAP. V dropped 7 bases and J dropped 7 bases, with 10 bases sitting between them. Written as DNA, the CDR3 is TGTGCTAGTGCGTTATCAAGCGGGGAGCTGTTTTTT. Protein sequence: CASALSSGELFF.

This clone was seen a handful of times. Here the CDR3 DNA reads TGTGCCAGCAGTTACCCGACAGGGAGGGACACTGAAGCTTTCTTT. Translating gives CASSYPTGRDTEAFF. The J gene is TRBJ1-1, the V gene TRBV6-6; 7 positions agree with TRBD1. Germline V gene lookup returns CDR1 MNHNY and CDR2 SVGAGI (reference sequence). With V trimmed by 2 bases and J by 3 bases, 6 bases remained unmatched. This CDR3 spans 15 amino acids.

The CDR3, as DNA: TGTGCTAGTGGTTTGGGTCACGGAGGGGATACGCAGTATTTT. Translated: CASGLGHGGDTQYF. The chain uses TRBV12-5 and TRBJ2-3, with D perhaps matching TRBD2 (6 bases). Looked up from germline, CDR1 is LGHNT and CDR2 is FRNRAP. The CDR3 sequence is 14 residues long. V shed 1 base and J shed 6 bases, with 11 bases lying between them. The complete variable domain, with remaining parts taken from reference TRBV12-5 and TRBJ2-3, reads DARVTQTPRHKVTEMGQEVTMRCQPILGHNTVFWYRQTMMQGLELLAYFRNRAPLDDSGMPKDRFSAEMPDATLATLKIQPSEPRDSAVYFCASGLGHGGDTQYFGPGTRLTVL.

This chain uses TRBV2 with TRBJ2-3, with D uncertain. The germline V and J ends were trimmed by 1 base and 1 base, with 3 bases remaining between them. The CDR3 extends over 13 amino acids. Germline CDR1 is SNHLY and CDR2 is FYNNEI. The CDR3 loop is CASSEVGTDTQYF. CDR3 coding DNA: TGTGCCAGCAGTGAAGTGGGCACAGATACGCAGTATTTT. Full variable domain (remainder filled in from reference TRBV2 and TRBJ2-3): EPEVTQTPSHQVTQMGQEVILRCVPISNHLYFYWYRQILGQKVEFLVSFYNNEISEKSEIFDDQFSVERPDGSNFTLKIRSTKLEDSAMYFCASSEVGTDTQYFGPGTRLTVL.

This clone was picked up one time. The J gene is TRBJ1-2, the V gene TRBV4-1; D remains ambiguous. Germline V gives CDR1 MGHRA, CDR2 YSYEKL. V gave up 1 base and J gave up 5 bases, with 20 bases separating them. This CDR3 has 17 residues. The CDR3 nucleotides read TGCGCCAGCAGCCAAGGGTTACGAGGGAGGAAGGGTTATGGCTACACCTTC. Encoded protein: CASSQGLRGRKGYGYTF.

This clone occurred a few times. V gene TRBV9 combines with J gene TRBJ1-6, with D maybe TRBD1 (6 bases). CDR1 is SGDLS and CDR2 is YYNGEE in the germline V gene. The CDR3 has 15 residues. V was trimmed by 3 bases and J by 7 bases, leaving 14 bases between them. The CDR3 region has the DNA TGTGCCAGCAGCGCCGGGGGCAGGGGCAATTCACCCCTCCACTTT. It codes for CASSAGGRGNSPLHF.

V is TRBV6-1 and J is TRBJ1-3; D gene ambiguous. Germline CDR1 is MNHNS and CDR2 is SASEGT. V lost 6 bases and J lost 4, with 16 bases in between. The CDR3 contains 15 residues. CDR3 bases: TGTGCCAGCAGGCAAACAAGAGTATCGGGAAACACCATATATTTT. Protein sequence: CASRQTRVSGNTIYF.

The gene calls are TRBV9 and TRBJ1-4, with unresolved D. The V end lost 0 bases, the J end lost 8 bases, and 8 bases lay between the germline ends. This CDR3 contains 13 residues. Germline CDR1 SGDLS, CDR2 YYNGEE. The CDR3 sequence: CASSVVPREKLFF. The DNA of the CDR3 is TGTGCCAGCAGCGTAGTACCCAGGGAAAAACTGTTTTTT. The complete variable domain, with remaining parts taken from reference TRBV9 and TRBJ1-4, reads DSGVTQTPKHLITATGQRVTLRCSPRSGDLSVYWYQQSLDQGLQFLIQYYNGEERAKGNILERFSAQQFPDLHSELNLSSLELGDSALYFCASSVVPREKLFFGSGTQLSVL.

The V call is TRBV19, the J call TRBJ2-7, with D possibly TRBD1 on 8 matching bases. The CDR3 covers 16 residues. The germline gives CDR1 LNHDA, CDR2 SQIVND (reference sequence). Trimming shortened V by 5 bases and J by 5 bases, and 22 bases separated the two germline ends. The CDR3 is CASSARTGGEGDEQYF. CDR3 in DNA: TGTGCCAGTAGTGCCCGTACAGGGGGGGAAGGAGACGAGCAGTACTTC.

V gene TRBV2 combines with J gene TRBJ2-7; 8 bases are a match to TRBD1. With V trimmed by 3 bases and J by 4 bases, 8 bases remained unmatched. Germline lookup yields CDR1 SNHLY and CDR2 FYNNEI. The CDR3 sequence is 15 residues long. Here the CDR3 reads CASSDFQGAAYEQYF. The CDR3 coding sequence is TGTGCCAGCAGTGATTTCCAGGGGGCGGCTTACGAGCAGTACTTC. The complete variable domain, with remaining parts taken from reference TRBV2 and TRBJ2-7, reads EPEVTQTPSHQVTQMGQEVILRCVPISNHLYFYWYRQILGQKVEFLVSFYNNEISEKSEIFDDQFSVERPDGSNFTLKIRSTKLEDSAMYFCASSDFQGAAYEQYFGPGTRLTVT.

In DNA, the CDR3 is TGCGCCAGCTACCGACAGAACACTGAAGCTTTCTTT. Encoded protein: CASYRQNTEAFF. The rearrangement uses TRBV10-2 and TRBJ1-1; D uncertain. The V and J ends lost 8 bases and 1 base respectively, with 8 bases between them. Germline lookup yields CDR1 WSHSY and CDR2 SAAADI. The CDR3 extends over 12 amino acids.